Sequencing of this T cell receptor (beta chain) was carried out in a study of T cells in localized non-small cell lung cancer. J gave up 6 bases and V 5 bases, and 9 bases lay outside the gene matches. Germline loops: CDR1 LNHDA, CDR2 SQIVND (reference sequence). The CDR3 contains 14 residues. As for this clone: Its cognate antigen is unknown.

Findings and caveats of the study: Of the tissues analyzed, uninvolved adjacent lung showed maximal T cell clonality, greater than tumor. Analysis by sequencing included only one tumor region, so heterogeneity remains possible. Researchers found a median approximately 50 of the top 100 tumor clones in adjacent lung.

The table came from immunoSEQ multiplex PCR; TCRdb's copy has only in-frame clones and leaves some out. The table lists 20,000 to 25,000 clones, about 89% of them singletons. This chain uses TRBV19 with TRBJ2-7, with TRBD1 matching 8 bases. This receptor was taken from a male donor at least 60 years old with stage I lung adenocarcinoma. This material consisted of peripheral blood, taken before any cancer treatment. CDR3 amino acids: CASSQTGDMGEQYF. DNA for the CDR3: TGTGCCAGTAGTCAGACAGGGGATATGGGCGAGCAGTACTTC.